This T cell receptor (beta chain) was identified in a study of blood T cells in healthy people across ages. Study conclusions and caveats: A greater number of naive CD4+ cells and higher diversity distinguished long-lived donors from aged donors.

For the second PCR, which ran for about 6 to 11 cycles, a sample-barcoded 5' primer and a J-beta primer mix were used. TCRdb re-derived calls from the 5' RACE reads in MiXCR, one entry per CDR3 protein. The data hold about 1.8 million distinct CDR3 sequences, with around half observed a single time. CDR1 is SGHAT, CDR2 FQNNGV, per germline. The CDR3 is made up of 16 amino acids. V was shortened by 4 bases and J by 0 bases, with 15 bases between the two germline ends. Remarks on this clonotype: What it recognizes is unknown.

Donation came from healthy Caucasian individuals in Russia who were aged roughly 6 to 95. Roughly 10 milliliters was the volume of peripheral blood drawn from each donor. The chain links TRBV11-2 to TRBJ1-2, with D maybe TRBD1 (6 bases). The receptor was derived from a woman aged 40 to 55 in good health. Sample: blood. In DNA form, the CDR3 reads TGTGCCAGCAGCTCACATCACAGGGATACTAACTATGGCTACACCTTC. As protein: CASSSHHRDTNYGYTF.